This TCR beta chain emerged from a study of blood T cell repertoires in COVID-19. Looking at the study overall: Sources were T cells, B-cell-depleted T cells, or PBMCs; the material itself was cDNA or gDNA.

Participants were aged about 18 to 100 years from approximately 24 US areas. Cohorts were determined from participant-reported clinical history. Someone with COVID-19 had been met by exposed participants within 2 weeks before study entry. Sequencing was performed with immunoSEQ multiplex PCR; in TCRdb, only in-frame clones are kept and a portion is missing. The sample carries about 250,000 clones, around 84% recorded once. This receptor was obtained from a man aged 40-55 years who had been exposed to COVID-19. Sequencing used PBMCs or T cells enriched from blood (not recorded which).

In DNA form, the CDR3 reads TGTGCCAGCAGTGAGGGTGGGGCTGGGGCTTTCTTT. The encoded protein is CASSEGGAGAFF. The rearrangement joins TRBV2 to TRBJ1-1; possibly TRBD1 for D (5 bases). CDR3 size: 12 residues. The V end was cut by 3 bases, the J end by 11 bases, with 13 bases between. Germline V CDR1 and CDR2: SNHLY, FYNNEI. The full variable domain, completed using reference TRBV2 and TRBJ1-1, is EPEVTQTPSHQVTQMGQEVILRCVPISNHLYFYWYRQILGQKVEFLVSFYNNEISEKSEIFDDQFSVERPDGSNFTLKIRSTKLEDSAMYFCASSEGGAGAFFGQGTRLTVV.